This T cell receptor (beta chain) stems from a study of CD8 T cells in Susac syndrome. RNA totalling about 0.5 to 1 ug underwent reverse transcription with random hexamers. The method of amplification for TCR beta CDR3 was immunoSEQ multiplex PCR, covering 54 Vbeta and 13 Jbeta. TCRdb re-called the immunoSEQ multiplex PCR reads with MiXCR, one entry per CDR3 protein. The sample has about 190,000 distinct CDR3 sequences, just under 95% seen once. A note on this clonotype: Its antigen is currently unknown.

Whole-study findings and limits: CD8+ clones in Susac expanded most in TEMRA cells and active patients.

Trimming shortened V by 0 bases and J by 0 bases, and 2 bases separated the two germline ends. The CDR3 has 12 residues. Germline-derived CDR1 and CDR2 are DFQATT and SNEGSKA (reference sequence). The sequencing input was CD8+ T cells from PBMCs. The receptor was derived from a human donor with Susac syndrome. The chain joins TRBV20-1 to TRBJ1-1; no reliable D call. CDR3 coding DNA: TGCAGTGCTAGAGATGTGAACACTGAAGCTTTCTTT. This encodes CSARDVNTEAFF.